These 29 T cell receptor beta chains came from one sample sequenced in a study of early T cells in non-severe SARS-CoV-2 infection. Via MiXCR, TCRdb re-called the 5' RACE reads, giving one row per CDR3 protein. The data show about 80,000 distinct CDR3 sequences, approximately 12% seen once. Source material: whole blood. Receptor source: an adult who was a healthcare worker with PCR-confirmed SARS-CoV-2 infection or an uninfected control (not recorded which).

This clonotype was seen only a few times. The chain employs TRBV5-6 and TRBJ2-3, with 9 bases fitting TRBD1. This CDR3 comprises 14 residues. V dropped 4 bases and J dropped 4; count of bases not matched to a gene: 4. Germline V gene lookup returns CDR1 SGHDT and CDR2 YYEEEE. CDR3 loop: CASSTGQGADTQYF. The CDR3 region has the DNA TGTGCCAGCAGCACGGGACAGGGAGCAGATACGCAGTATTTT.

This clonotype occurred a few times. DNA for the CDR3: TGTGCCAGCAGGCCGACAGGGGGCATGGATCAGCCCCAGCATTTT. Translation: CASRPTGGMDQPQHF. This chain links TRBV12-3 or TRBV12-4 with TRBJ1-5; 10 nucleotides line up with TRBD1. The trim removed 6 bases at V and 5 bases at J, leaving 7 bases unmatched. The CDR3 length is 15 residues.

This clonotype has only a few counts. CDR3 amino acids: CASSSPLGGAFF. CDR3 nucleotide sequence: TGTGCCAGCAGTTCCCCCCTCGGAGGAGCTTTCTTT. V usage is TRBV28 and J usage is TRBJ1-1; D is uncertain. V lost 4 bases, J lost 10 bases, and 13 bases lay in between. The CDR3 runs 12 residues. Germline loops: CDR1 MDHEN, CDR2 SYDVKM.

This clonotype was picked up many times. The V call is TRBV6-6, the J call TRBJ2-2; TRBD1 matches at 10 bases. The CDR3 sequence is 15 residues long. J gave up 3 bases and V 5 bases, and 3 bases lay outside the gene matches. Germline lookup yields CDR1 MNHNY and CDR2 SVGAGI (reference sequence). The CDR3 nucleotides read TGTGCCAGCAGTCACGGACAGGGGGACACCGGGGAGCTGTTTTTT. The encoded protein is CASSHGQGDTGELFF.

This clonotype was counted between two and nine times. The J gene is TRBJ2-1, the V gene TRBV21-1; TRBD2, as called in the table, went unchecked against the DNA. TRBV21-1 is a recognized pseudogene. The CDR3 has 16 residues. The CDR3 loop reads CASSKGALTLLDEQFF. CDR3 sequence (DNA): TGTGCCAGCAGCAAAGGGGCCCTTACCCTCCTCGATGAGCAGTTCTTC.

The CDR3 coding sequence is TGCAGTGCCATATCAGGGCCCGGGGCCAACGTCCTGACTTTC. It is translated as CSAISGPGANVLTF. J is TRBJ2-6 and V is TRBV20-1; possible D gene TRBD1, 5 bases. The V and J ends lost 6 bases and 4 bases respectively, with 13 bases between them. CDR3 length: 14 residues. CDR1 is DFQATT and CDR2 is SNEGSKA in the germline V gene (reference sequence).

V and J are TRBV18 and TRBJ2-2, with 7 bases that match TRBD2. This CDR3 has 15 residues. The junction had 5 bases not matched to a gene; V was cut back by 3 bases and J by 4 bases. Germline V CDR1 and CDR2: KGHSH, LQKENI. The CDR3 coding sequence is TGTGCCAGCTCACCGATGGCTAGCGGCACCGGGGAGCTGTTTTTT. Translating it yields CASSPMASGTGELFF.

The gene calls are TRBV7-6 and TRBJ2-2; no clear D. The germline V gene encodes CDR1 SGHVS and CDR2 FNYEAQ. Trimming took off 1 base at V and 7 bases at J, with 4 bases between the two ends. The CDR3 has 12 residues. CDR3 sequence reads: CASSLVVGELFF. DNA for the CDR3: TGTGCCAGCAGCTTAGTTGTCGGGGAGCTGTTTTTT. Full variable domain (outside the CDR3, taken from reference TRBV7-6 and TRBJ2-2): GAGVSQSPRYKVTKRGQDVALRCDPISGHVSLYWYRQALGQGPEFLTYFNYEAQQDKSGLPNDRFSAERPEGSISTLTIQRTEQRDSAMYRCASSLVVGELFFGEGSRLTVL.

The J gene is TRBJ2-1, the V gene TRBV6-2 or TRBV6-3; 9 bases are shared with TRBD2. This CDR3 has 15 amino acids. With V trimmed by 0 bases and J by 4 bases, 1 base remained unmatched. Germline V gives CDR1 MNHEY, CDR2 SVGEGT. CDR3: CASSYSREGYNEQFF. Here the CDR3 DNA reads TGTGCCAGCAGTTACTCGCGGGAGGGGTACAATGAGCAGTTCTTC.

The rearrangement uses TRBV5-5 and TRBJ2-7; D not certain. This CDR3 comprises 13 residues. Germline V lookup: CDR1 SGHKS, CDR2 YYEKEE (reference sequence). V was trimmed by 4 bases and J by 7 bases, leaving 15 bases between them. CDR3 amino acids: CASSPLGAREQYF. The CDR3 bases are TGTGCCAGCAGCCCGCTTGGCGCAAGGGAGCAGTACTTC.

This rearrangement joins TRBV27 to TRBJ2-3; D unresolved. Deletions cut 6 bases from V and 2 bases from J, with 9 bases between. This CDR3 contains 13 residues. Germline V lookup: CDR1 MNHEY, CDR2 SMNVEV (reference sequence). The CDR3 loop is CASRPQHTDTQYF. The DNA of the CDR3 is TGTGCCAGCAGACCCCAACACACAGATACGCAGTATTTT.

This clonotype was observed a handful of times. This chain uses TRBV11-1 with TRBJ2-5, with D perhaps TRBD1 (6 bases). V was cut by 4 bases and J by 1 base, with 13 bases left in between. CDR3 size: 15 residues. Germline V gene lookup returns CDR1 SGHAT and CDR2 FQDESV (reference sequence). As DNA, the CDR3 is TGTGCCAGCAGCTCTCCGGGACATTTCCAAGAGACCCAGTACTTC. Protein sequence: CASSSPGHFQETQYF.

This clonotype was seen a few times. This chain uses TRBV5-4 with TRBJ2-2; D tentatively reads TRBD1 or TRBD2 (6 bases each). The CDR3 is 17 residues long. Deletions cut 6 bases from V and 0 bases from J, with 18 bases between. CDR1 and CDR2 from the germline V gene are SGHNT and YYREEE (reference sequence). The DNA of the CDR3 is TGTGCCAGCACCAACTTGGTCCGGGGGCCGAACACCGGGGAGCTGTTTTTT. Encoded protein: CASTNLVRGPNTGELFF.

This clonotype showed up just once. The chain couples TRBV2 to TRBJ1-2, with no clear D. V dropped 11 bases and J dropped 0 bases, with 13 bases sitting between them. Germline-derived CDR1 and CDR2 are SNHLY and FYNNEI. There are 13 residues in the CDR3. The CDR3 DNA sequence: TGTGCCGGCAATGACGGAGCTAACTATGGCTACACCTTC. This codes for CAGNDGANYGYTF.

This clonotype turned up a few times. The V and J genes are TRBV3-1 and TRBJ2-5, with 7 bases that match TRBD1. Germline loops: CDR1 LGHDT, CDR2 YNNKEL (reference sequence). CDR3 length: 15 amino acids. The J segment lost 7 bases and the V segment lost 3 bases, leaving 11 bases of the junction unmatched. CDR3 DNA: TGTGCCAGCAGCCACCGGACAGGTGGGGATGGGACCCAGTACTTC. Its translation: CASSHRTGGDGTQYF.

This clonotype showed up many times. This chain joins TRBV10-3 and TRBJ2-5, with 8 bases fitting TRBD1. Germline CDR1 ENHRY, CDR2 SYGVKD. This CDR3 has 13 residues. V lost 8 bases to trimming and J lost 2 bases; unmatched junction nucleotides: 4. The CDR3 reads CAIGGTGQETQYF. As DNA, the CDR3 is TGTGCCATCGGGGGGACAGGACAAGAGACCCAGTACTTC.

Only a few counts were recorded for this clonotype. The rearrangement joins TRBV7-2 to TRBJ2-2; D is undetermined. Germline lookup yields CDR1 SGHTA and CDR2 FQGNSA. Trimming left V 4 bases short and J 2 bases short, with 8 bases between. The CDR3 is 14 amino acids. The CDR3 region is CASSSGVNTGELFF. In nucleotides, the CDR3 is TGTGCCAGCAGCTCTGGGGTTAACACCGGGGAGCTGTTTTTT.

The genes are TRBV28 and TRBJ2-2; D perhaps matches TRBD2 (6 bases). The CDR3 consists of 14 residues. Germline CDR1 MDHEN, CDR2 SYDVKM. Trimming took off 7 bases at V and 5 bases at J, with 14 bases between the two ends. The CDR3 sequence: CASTGGIWTGELFF. CDR3 DNA: TGTGCCAGCACGGGCGGGATTTGGACCGGGGAGCTGTTTTTT.

This clonotype occurred a few times. The CDR3 region is CAWSVRLEKGEQFF. CDR3 DNA sequence: TGTGCCTGGAGTGTACGGCTAGAGAAGGGGGAGCAGTTCTTC. The rearrangement uses TRBV30 and TRBJ2-1, with D possibly matching TRBD1 (5 bases). V was cut by 0 bases and J by 10 bases, with 16 bases left in between. Germline lookup yields CDR1 GTSNPN and CDR2 SVGIG (reference sequence). There are 14 residues in the CDR3.

In this sample, this clonotype turned up a few times. The chain is built from TRBV9 and TRBJ2-5; possible D gene TRBD1, 5 bases. CDR3 size: 15 residues. Germline CDR1 SGDLS, CDR2 YYNGEE. V was shortened by 1 base and J by 2 bases, with 12 bases between the two germline ends. The CDR3 bases are TGTGCCAGCAGCGTAAATGGGGCGAGACAAGAGACCCAGTACTTC. Translating gives CASSVNGARQETQYF.

The chain links TRBV5-1 to TRBJ1-2; 8 bases fit TRBD1. V shed 9 bases, J shed 10 bases, and the junction held 17 bases outside the gene matches. Germline loops: CDR1 SGHRS, CDR2 YFSETQ. The CDR3 has 14 residues. CDR3 in DNA: TGCGCCACCCTGACAGGGGATTTCTTGAGTTTCTACACCTTC. It encodes CATLTGDFLSFYTF.

This clonotype was observed a few times. This chain joins TRBV6-1 and TRBJ2-7, with D possibly being TRBD2 (5 bases). V shed 4 bases and J shed 5 bases, with 18 bases lying between them. Germline CDR1 and CDR2: MNHNS and SASEGT. CDR3 length: 15 amino acids. CDR3 coding DNA: TGTGCCAGCAGTGGCGCTGGGCTAGCTCTTGACGAGCAGTACTTC. Translating gives CASSGAGLALDEQYF.

The V and J genes are TRBV4-2 and TRBJ2-1, with 14 positions matching TRBD2. Germline CDR1 reads LGHNA; CDR2 reads YNFKEQ. The CDR3 is 16 residues long. V lost 6 bases, J lost 8 bases, and 9 bases stayed unmatched. CDR3 sequence: CASRGTSGRAGYEQFF. The CDR3 DNA reads as TGTGCCAGCAGGGGGACTAGCGGGAGAGCCGGGTATGAGCAGTTCTTC.

This clonotype showed up just a few times. The chain combines TRBV24-1 with TRBJ2-1; D is possibly TRBD1 (5 bases). The CDR3 totals 16 residues. The V gene's germline CDR1 is KGHDR and CDR2 SFDVKD. V dropped 4 bases and J dropped 4 bases, with 16 bases sitting between them. CDR3 bases: TGTGCCACCAGTGAGGCATCTTGGGGCTTTTACAATGAGCAGTTCTTC. This gives the protein CATSEASWGFYNEQFF.

This clonotype appeared a few times. The J gene is TRBJ1-1, the V gene TRBV7-9; possibly TRBD1 for D (6 bases). Trimming removed 5 bases at V and 3 bases at J, with 13 bases between. In germline, CDR1 is SEHNR, CDR2 FQNEAQ (reference sequence). This CDR3 has 14 amino acids. The CDR3 region has the DNA TGTGCCAGCAGCGCACTAACAGGGTACACTGAAGCTTTCTTT. It translates to CASSALTGYTEAFF. The variable domain in full, completed from reference TRBV7-9 and TRBJ1-1, reads DTGVSQNPRHKITKRGQNVTFRCDPISEHNRLYWYRQTLGQGPEFLTYFQNEAQLEKSRLLSDRFSAERPKGSFSTLEIQRTEQGDSAMYLCASSALTGYTEAFFGQGTRLTVV.

V and J are TRBV28 and TRBJ2-7, with TRBD1 identical over 10 bases. This CDR3 spans 14 amino acids. Germline CDR1 and CDR2: MDHEN and SYDVKM. V shed 6 bases and J 7 bases; nucleotides not matched to a gene: 9. The DNA for the CDR3 is TGTGCCAGCAGGAATCCGGGACAGGGGAAGGAGCAGTACTTC. Its translation: CASRNPGQGKEQYF.

A note on this clonotype: A much larger clone differs from this one at a single base, so this may be a read error. This rearrangement joins TRBV20-1 to TRBJ2-7; TRBD2 is a possible D gene (5 bases). From germline, CDR1 is DFQATT and CDR2 SNEGSKA (reference sequence). The CDR3 length is 14 residues. Deletions cut 0 bases from V and 4 bases from J, with 13 bases between. As DNA, the CDR3 is TGCAGTGCTAGAGATAGGACGGGATTATACGAGCAGTACTTC. Amino acids: CSARDRTGLYEQYF.

This clonotype was observed at least ten times. This sequence joins TRBV28 and TRBJ2-5; D gene uncertain. The CDR3 runs 15 residues. Germline CDR1 is MDHEN and CDR2 is SYDVKM. Trimming stripped 2 bases from V and 0 bases from J, with 10 bases between. The CDR3 DNA is TGTGCCAGCAGTTTAAGACGGCATTACCAAGAGACCCAGTACTTC. It translates to CASSLRRHYQETQYF. The full variable domain, in which reference TRBV28 and TRBJ2-5 provide the parts outside the CDR3, is DVKVTQSSRYLVKRTGEKVFLECVQDMDHENMFWYRQDPGLGLRLIYFSYDVKMKEKGDIPEGYSVSREKKERFSLILESASTNQTSMYLCASSLRRHYQETQYFGPGTRLLVL.

The chain uses TRBV4-2 and TRBJ2-5; TRBD2 matches 11 bases. Trimming at V came to 4 bases and at J to 6 bases, leaving 10 bases not matched to a gene. There are 16 residues in the CDR3. The germline V gene encodes CDR1 LGHNA and CDR2 YNFKEQ. The CDR3: CASSPSGGTSGQTQYF. The CDR3 coding sequence is TGTGCCAGCAGCCCGTCAGGTGGGACTAGCGGACAGACCCAGTACTTC.